Listed below are T cell receptor beta chains from one sample, sequenced in a study of T cells after yellow fever vaccination. MiXCR was run by TCRdb on the 5' RACE reads, yielding one entry per CDR3 protein. Among around 610,000 distinct CDR3 sequences listed, approximately 15% were seen once. Sequenced material: PBMCs, taken on the day of the yellow fever booster vaccination. These TCRs come from a man aged 30-40 years who received the YFV17D yellow fever vaccine. CDR3s include the opening cysteine and the closing phenylalanine or tryptophan. Each record gives: CDR3 protein, CDR3 DNA, CDR3 length, clone size, J gene, V gene, D gene. A D gene is named only where the DNA matches it firmly. Clone size, where shown, is once, few, many, or a class for clones that have expanded.

CDR3aa: CASSPYSYNEQFF
CDR3nt: TGCGCCAGCAGCCCATACTCCTACAATGAGCAGTTCTTC
len: 13
abundance: few
j_gene: TRBJ2-1
v_gene: TRBV5-1
d_gene: NA

CDR3aa: CASSPLGPSEQYF
CDR3nt: TGTGCCAGCAGTCCGCTGGGCCCTAGCGAGCAGTACTTC
len: 13
abundance: NA
j_gene: TRBJ2-7
v_gene: TRBV12-3/TRBV12-4
d_gene: NA

CDR3aa: CASSPTGAGNTIYF
CDR3nt: TGTGCCAGCAGTCCTACAGGGGCTGGAAACACCATATATTTT
len: 14
abundance: few
j_gene: TRBJ1-3
v_gene: TRBV28
d_gene: TRBD1

CDR3aa: CASSLAETVTGELFF
CDR3nt: TGTGCCAGCAGCTTAGCCGAGACAGTCACCGGGGAGCTGTTTTTT
len: 15
abundance: few
j_gene: TRBJ2-2
v_gene: TRBV11-2
d_gene: NA

CDR3aa: CASRRTGNYEQFF
CDR3nt: TGTGCCAGCAGACGGACAGGGAATTATGAGCAGTTCTTC
len: 13
abundance: NA
j_gene: TRBJ2-1
v_gene: TRBV6-1
d_gene: TRBD1

CDR3aa: CASSLRGAQSQFF
CDR3nt: TGTGCCAGCAGCTTAAGAGGGGCTCAGAGTCAGTTCTTC
len: 13
abundance: many
j_gene: TRBJ2-1
v_gene: TRBV7-2
d_gene: NA

CDR3aa: CSVDSGMNTGELFF
CDR3nt: TGCAGCGTTGATTCCGGGATGAACACCGGGGAGCTGTTTTTT
len: 14
abundance: NA
j_gene: TRBJ2-2
v_gene: TRBV29-1
d_gene: NA

CDR3aa: CASSQWTGGYEQYF
CDR3nt: TGTGCCAGCAGCCAATGGACAGGGGGGTACGAGCAGTACTTC
len: 14
abundance: NA
j_gene: TRBJ2-7
v_gene: TRBV14
d_gene: TRBD1

CDR3aa: CASSLAARRQETQYF
CDR3nt: TGTGCCAGCAGCTTAGCGGCGCGGCGCCAAGAGACCCAGTACTTC
len: 15
abundance: few
j_gene: TRBJ2-5
v_gene: TRBV7-2
d_gene: NA

CDR3aa: CAWTGTSGIYEQFF
CDR3nt: TGTGCCTGGACCGGGACTAGCGGGATCTATGAGCAGTTCTTC
len: 14
abundance: few
j_gene: TRBJ2-1
v_gene: TRBV30
d_gene: TRBD2

CDR3aa: CSALAGGGTDTQYF
CDR3nt: TGCAGCGCCCTAGCGGGAGGTGGGACAGATACGCAGTATTTT
len: 14
abundance: few
j_gene: TRBJ2-3
v_gene: TRBV20-1
d_gene: TRBD2

CDR3aa: CDSSLLGVGDTQYF
CDR3nt: TGTGACAGCAGCTTATTAGGGGTTGGAGATACGCAGTATTTT
len: 14
abundance: once
j_gene: TRBJ2-3
v_gene: TRBV7-3
d_gene: NA

CDR3aa: CASSRSGSSTDTQYF
CDR3nt: TGTGCCAGCAGTCGTAGCGGGTCTAGCACAGATACGCAGTATTTT
len: 15
abundance: NA
j_gene: TRBJ2-3
v_gene: TRBV6-1
d_gene: TRBD2

CDR3aa: CASSDDRLKYEQYF
CDR3nt: TGTGCCAGCAGCGACGACAGGTTAAAGTACGAGCAGTACTTC
len: 14
abundance: many
j_gene: TRBJ2-7
v_gene: TRBV7-9
d_gene: NA

CDR3aa: CASSRTGQYNSPLHF
CDR3nt: TGTGCCAGCAGCCGAACTGGACAGTATAATTCACCCCTCCACTTT
len: 15
abundance: few
j_gene: TRBJ1-6
v_gene: TRBV11-2
d_gene: NA

CDR3aa: CASSAPRSWNIQYF
CDR3nt: TGTGCCAGCAGCGCTCCCCGATCCTGGAACATTCAGTACTTC
len: 14
abundance: few
j_gene: TRBJ2-4
v_gene: TRBV21-1
d_gene: NA

CDR3aa: CSATDRGSGNEQFF
CDR3nt: TGCAGTGCTACCGACCGGGGGTCGGGGAATGAGCAGTTCTTC
len: 14
abundance: few
j_gene: TRBJ2-1
v_gene: TRBV20-1
d_gene: NA

CDR3aa: CASSQDKAGNTGELFF
CDR3nt: TGTGCCAGCAGCCAAGATAAGGCCGGGAACACCGGGGAGCTGTTTTTT
len: 16
abundance: few
j_gene: TRBJ2-2
v_gene: TRBV14
d_gene: NA

CDR3aa: CASSLTQGHTEAFF
CDR3nt: TGTGCCAGCAGTTTAACACAGGGGCACACTGAAGCTTTCTTT
len: 14
abundance: NA
j_gene: TRBJ1-1
v_gene: TRBV27
d_gene: TRBD1

CDR3aa: CASSYAQPRTQYF
CDR3nt: TGTGCCAGCAGCTACGCCCAGCCCCGAACGCAGTATTTT
len: 13
abundance: few
j_gene: TRBJ2-3
v_gene: TRBV7-2
d_gene: NA

CDR3aa: CASSLGPAGGLYEQYF
CDR3nt: TGTGCCAGCAGCTTAGGGCCTGCAGGGGGCTTATACGAGCAGTACTTC
len: 16
abundance: few
j_gene: TRBJ2-7
v_gene: TRBV7-8
d_gene: TRBD1

CDR3aa: CASSPSRRQGANTDTQYF
CDR3nt: TGTGCCAGCTCACCATCGAGGAGACAGGGGGCAAACACAGATACGCAGTATTTT
len: 18
abundance: NA
j_gene: TRBJ2-3
v_gene: TRBV18
d_gene: TRBD1

CDR3aa: CSVAGLAGAGVTGELFF
CDR3nt: TGCAGCGTTGCGGGACTAGCGGGAGCCGGGGTCACCGGGGAGCTGTTTTTT
len: 17
abundance: few
j_gene: TRBJ2-2
v_gene: TRBV29-1
d_gene: TRBD2

CDR3aa: CAISENSGNTIYF
CDR3nt: TGTGCCATCAGTGAGAACTCTGGAAACACCATATATTTT
len: 13
abundance: few
j_gene: TRBJ1-3
v_gene: TRBV10-3
d_gene: NA